This paragraph reports one T cell receptor (beta chain). Its antigen is as yet unknown. This specimen comes from a study of Ad26.COV2.S vaccination and SARS-CoV-2 variants. Produced via immunoSEQ multiplex PCR; TCRdb's table is partial and in-frame only. The top ten clones hold around 6.6% of a sample with about 350,000 clones, 88% of them seen once. Notes on the study in general: Reports say spike-specific CD8+ and CD4+ T cell responses covered substantial breadth after vaccination.

Treatment meaning: some 19 received Ad26.COV2.S at low or high dose, single or two shots; 5 received placebo; per-sample allocation not given. On day 63 after the first injection, vaccine and placebo recipients gave samples. This Boston cohort included adults aged 18-55 years. V was shortened by 4 bases and J by 5 bases, with 15 bases between the two germline ends. CDR1 is LNHDA and CDR2 is SQIVND in the germline V gene (reference sequence). The CDR3 consists of 14 residues. The receptor was derived from a person aged 18 to 65 who received the Ad26.COV2.S COVID-19 vaccine or a placebo. Sequencing was performed on peripheral blood, taken in a trial of Ad26.COV2.S vaccine versus placebo. This chain uses TRBV19 with TRBJ2-7, with TRBD1 as a possible D gene (5 bases). The CDR3 protein is CASSNFGAPDEQYF. The CDR3, as DNA: TGTGCCAGTAGTAACTTTGGGGCACCGGACGAGCAGTACTTC.